The clone carrying this T cell receptor beta chain was observed many times. Antigen unknown. The source of the sample is a study of T-cell reconstitution after alpha-beta-depleted transplantation in children. General study results and limits: As was reported, about two months after transplant, alpha-beta T cells came from several hundred expanded graft clones. From newly produced T cells came most of the T-cell counts and diversity one year after transplant.

The library targeted TCRbeta and was prepared with unique molecular identifiers. TCRdb re-called the PCR reads through MiXCR, storing one row per CDR3 protein. The table records a few thousand distinct CDR3 sequences, under 30% of them present only once. The CDR3 contains 14 residues. V was shortened by 6 bases and J by 7 bases, with 16 bases between the two germline ends. CDR1 is LNHDA, CDR2 SQIVND, per germline (reference sequence). The clonotype originates from a male patient aged 2-15 years who had a stem cell transplant for acute lymphoblastic leukemia, so the T cells may come from the graft donor. The gene calls are TRBV19 and TRBJ2-1, with a tentative D call TRBD2 (6 bases). Here the sequenced sample was PBMCs, mostly from graft donor cells, taken 60 days after TCRalphabeta/CD19-depleted stem cell transplant. This CDR3 is CASRNPRRVNEQFF. DNA for the CDR3: TGTGCCAGTAGAAACCCCAGGAGGGTTAATGAGCAGTTCTTC.